These 19 T cell receptor beta chains were sequenced from one sample in a study of OX40 agonist ivuxolimab in advanced cancers. Clones were read by immunoSEQ multiplex PCR, and TCRdb kept only the in-frame ones, dropping some. The sample has 25,000 to 40,000 clones, 82% seen once. The sample here was CD4+ or CD8+ T cells sorted from blood, taken in a trial of the OX40 agonist ivuxolimab. Receptors originate from an adult with an advanced solid tumor such as melanoma, head and neck, liver or kidney cancer.

CDR3 sequence: CASSPSSDEQFF. DNA of the CDR3: TGCGCCAGCAGCCCGAGTTCGGATGAGCAGTTCTTC. This chain joins TRBV4-1 and TRBJ2-1; D remains ambiguous. From germline, CDR1 is MGHRA and CDR2 YSYEKL. V gave up 4 bases and J gave up 8 bases, with 9 bases separating them. This CDR3 has 12 residues.

The gene calls are TRBV15 and TRBJ1-6; D gene ambiguous. V lost 0 bases, J lost 7 bases, and 13 bases lay in between. The CDR3 spans 16 residues. The V gene's germline CDR1 is LNHNV and CDR2 YYDKDF (reference sequence). In DNA form, the CDR3 reads TGTGCCACCAGCAGAGATTCTCACAACCTAAATTCACCCCTCCACTTT. Translation: CATSRDSHNLNSPLHF.

By its share, this clone is large. The chain joins TRBV30 to TRBJ2-7; D is possibly TRBD1 (5 bases). The CDR3 loop spans 14 amino acids. Trimming shortened V by 1 base and J by 6 bases, and 16 bases separated the two germline ends. In germline, CDR1 is GTSNPN, CDR2 SVGIG (reference sequence). In DNA, the CDR3 is TGTGCCTGGAGTGAGGGGTCCCTCGTTGGCGAGCAGTACTTC. Residues: CAWSEGSLVGEQYF.

The chain is built from TRBV21-1 and TRBJ1-2; TRBD1 is taken as the D call from the table, unchecked against the DNA. TRBV21-1 is designated a pseudogene. The CDR3 covers 11 residues. CDR3 in DNA: TGTGCCAGCAGCCAACAGGGACCCCAATTCTTC. It translates to CASSQQGPQFF.

The chain carries TRBV4-1 and TRBJ2-7; TRBD1 might be the D (6 bases). The CDR3 has 13 residues. The germline gives CDR1 MGHRA, CDR2 YSYEKL. Trimming pared 4 bases from V and 4 bases from J, leaving 11 bases between. This CDR3 is CASSPRQGYEQYF. CDR3 DNA: TGCGCCAGCAGCCCTAGGCAGGGGTACGAGCAGTACTTC.

This sequence joins TRBV14 and TRBJ2-2; possible D gene TRBD1, 6 bases. Trimming shortened V by 6 bases and J by 3 bases, and 17 bases separated the two germline ends. CDR1 is SGHDN, CDR2 FVKESK, per germline. This CDR3 spans 16 amino acids. This chain's CDR3 is CASRERTASDTGELFF. The CDR3 DNA is TGTGCCAGCAGAGAAAGGACAGCTTCGGACACCGGGGAGCTGTTTTTT.

The chain employs TRBV14 and TRBJ2-7, with TRBD2 identical over 8 bases. V lost 4 bases and J lost 1; bases outside the gene matches: 9. The CDR3 loop spans 16 amino acids. Germline CDR1 reads SGHDN; CDR2 reads FVKESK. In DNA, the CDR3 is TGTGCCAGCAGCCCGAGAGAGCGGGGGCTTTCCTACGAGCAGTACTTC. It is translated as CASSPRERGLSYEQYF.

Details on this clone: A junction end diverges from the germline sequence, so it may reflect a read error. The chain carries TRBV7-7 and TRBJ2-5, with 13 bases lining up with TRBD2. This CDR3 contains 16 residues. Germline V CDR1 and CDR2: SSHAT, FNYEAQ (reference sequence). CDR3 amino acids: CASSSQGLAGAETQYF. In DNA, the CDR3 is TGTGCTAGCAGCTCCCAAGGACTAGCGGGAGCGGAGACCCAGTACTTC. The variable domain in full, with the rest retrieved from reference TRBV7-7 and TRBJ2-5, is GAGVSQSPRYKVTKRGQDVTLRCDPISSHATLYWYQQALGQGPEFLTYFNYEAQPDKSGLPSDRFSAERPEGSISTLTIQRTEQRDSAMYRCASSSQGLAGAETQYFGPGTRLLVL.

This clone was observed a single time. This rearrangement joins TRBV6-1 to TRBJ1-1; the match to TRBD1 covers 8 bases. The CDR3 has 15 amino acids. With 1 base clipped from V and 5 bases from J, the junction kept 6 bases outside the gene matches. In germline, CDR1 is MNHNS, CDR2 SASEGT. The CDR3 region has the DNA TGTGCCAGCAGTGAAGATCTCACAGGGGGGACTGAAGCTTTCTTT. The encoded protein is CASSEDLTGGTEAFF.

The rearrangement links TRBV30 to TRBJ2-1; D unresolved. The CDR3 is 15 residues long. Germline V CDR1 and CDR2: GTSNPN, SVGIG (reference sequence). Trimming removed 2 bases at V and 2 bases at J, with 13 bases between. Written as DNA, the CDR3 is TGTGCCTGGAGTCCGGCGAGATCCCCCTACAATGAGCAGTTCTTC. Protein sequence: CAWSPARSPYNEQFF.

The chain is built from TRBV28 and TRBJ2-7, with unresolved D. V was clipped by 8 bases and J by 2 bases, with 7 bases between them. Germline-derived CDR1 and CDR2 are MDHEN and SYDVKM. The CDR3 extends over 11 amino acids. CDR3 region: CASGLAYEQYF. The CDR3 nucleotides are TGTGCCAGCGGGCTCGCCTACGAGCAGTACTTC.

The rearrangement links TRBV18 to TRBJ2-7; 8 bases map to TRBD1. The J segment lost 6 bases and the V segment lost 4 bases, leaving 14 bases of the junction unmatched. Per the germline V gene, CDR1 is KGHSH and CDR2 is LQKENI. The CDR3 runs 16 residues. Here the CDR3 DNA reads TGTGCCAGCTCACAAACGGGACAGGCGGGGAGTGGCGAGCAGTACTTC. Protein product: CASSQTGQAGSGEQYF. The entire variable domain, with the rest obtained from reference TRBV18 and TRBJ2-7, is as follows: NAGVMQNPRHLVRRRGQEARLRCSPMKGHSHVYWYRQLPEEGLKFMVYLQKENIIDESGMPKERFSAEFPKEGPSILRIQQVVRGDSAAYFCASSQTGQAGSGEQYFGPGTRLTVT.

The rearrangement uses TRBV4-3 and TRBJ2-2; 9 nucleotides align to TRBD1. Germline V gives CDR1 LGHNA, CDR2 YSLEER. J gave up 6 bases and V 1 base, and 9 bases lay outside the gene matches. This CDR3 has 17 amino acids. The CDR3 reads CASSQGVGTGRPGELFF. In DNA, the CDR3 is TGCGCCAGCAGCCAAGGAGTCGGGACAGGGAGGCCCGGGGAGCTGTTTTTT.

V and J are TRBV5-8 and TRBJ2-4, with TRBD1 as a possible D gene (6 bases). Germline V CDR1 and CDR2: SGHTS, YDEGEE. This CDR3 has 9 residues. V lost 5 bases, J lost 15 bases, and 9 bases lay in between. The CDR3 nucleotides read TGTGCCAGCAGGGACAGCGGGTACTTC. Its translation is CASRDSGYF.

The chain couples TRBV28 to TRBJ1-1; possibly TRBD1 for D (5 bases). With 6 bases removed from V and 0 bases from J, the gap between germline ends came to 11 bases. Per germline, CDR1 MDHEN and CDR2 SYDVKM. CDR3 length: 14 residues. CDR3 DNA sequence: TGTGCCAGCAGAGTTGGGGGAATGAACACTGAAGCTTTCTTT. Translated: CASRVGGMNTEAFF.

This rearrangement joins TRBV7-9 to TRBJ2-3; 16 bases fit TRBD2. V trimming: 3 bases; J trimming: 4 bases; junction bases outside the gene matches: 4. The CDR3 runs 17 residues. Germline CDR1 is SEHNR and CDR2 is FQNEAQ (reference sequence). The CDR3 reads CASSLGLAGGWADTQYF. The CDR3 DNA follows: TGTGCCAGCAGCTTGGGACTAGCGGGAGGGTGGGCAGATACGCAGTATTTT.

This chain connects TRBV27 to TRBJ2-1; the D is unclear. Trimming stripped 2 bases from V and 7 bases from J, with 0 bases between. The CDR3 has 10 residues. Germline-derived CDR1 and CDR2 are MNHEY and SMNVEV (reference sequence). CDR3 amino acids: CASSLNEQFF. CDR3 in DNA: TGTGCCAGCAGTTTAAATGAGCAGTTCTTC.

This rearrangement joins TRBV5-1 to TRBJ1-1, with TRBD1 matching over 7 bases. CDR1 is SGHRS and CDR2 is YFSETQ in the germline V gene. After removal of 4 bases from V and 3 bases from J, the junction contained 3 bases not matched to a gene. The CDR3 extends over 13 amino acids. DNA for the CDR3: TGCGCCAGCAGCAGCCAGGGGGACACTGAAGCTTTCTTT. This encodes CASSSQGDTEAFF.

The V call is TRBV19, the J call TRBJ2-1; the match to TRBD1 covers 8 bases. CDR3 length: 18 amino acids. The germline V gene encodes CDR1 LNHDA and CDR2 SQIVND (reference sequence). Losses at the gene ends were 8 bases for V and 10 bases for J; bases not matched to a gene: 25. The CDR3 DNA follows: TGTGCCAGTTCTAATCAGGGGGCTGGAAGATTAATGATAGCCGAGCAGTTCTTC. It specifies CASSNQGAGRLMIAEQFF.